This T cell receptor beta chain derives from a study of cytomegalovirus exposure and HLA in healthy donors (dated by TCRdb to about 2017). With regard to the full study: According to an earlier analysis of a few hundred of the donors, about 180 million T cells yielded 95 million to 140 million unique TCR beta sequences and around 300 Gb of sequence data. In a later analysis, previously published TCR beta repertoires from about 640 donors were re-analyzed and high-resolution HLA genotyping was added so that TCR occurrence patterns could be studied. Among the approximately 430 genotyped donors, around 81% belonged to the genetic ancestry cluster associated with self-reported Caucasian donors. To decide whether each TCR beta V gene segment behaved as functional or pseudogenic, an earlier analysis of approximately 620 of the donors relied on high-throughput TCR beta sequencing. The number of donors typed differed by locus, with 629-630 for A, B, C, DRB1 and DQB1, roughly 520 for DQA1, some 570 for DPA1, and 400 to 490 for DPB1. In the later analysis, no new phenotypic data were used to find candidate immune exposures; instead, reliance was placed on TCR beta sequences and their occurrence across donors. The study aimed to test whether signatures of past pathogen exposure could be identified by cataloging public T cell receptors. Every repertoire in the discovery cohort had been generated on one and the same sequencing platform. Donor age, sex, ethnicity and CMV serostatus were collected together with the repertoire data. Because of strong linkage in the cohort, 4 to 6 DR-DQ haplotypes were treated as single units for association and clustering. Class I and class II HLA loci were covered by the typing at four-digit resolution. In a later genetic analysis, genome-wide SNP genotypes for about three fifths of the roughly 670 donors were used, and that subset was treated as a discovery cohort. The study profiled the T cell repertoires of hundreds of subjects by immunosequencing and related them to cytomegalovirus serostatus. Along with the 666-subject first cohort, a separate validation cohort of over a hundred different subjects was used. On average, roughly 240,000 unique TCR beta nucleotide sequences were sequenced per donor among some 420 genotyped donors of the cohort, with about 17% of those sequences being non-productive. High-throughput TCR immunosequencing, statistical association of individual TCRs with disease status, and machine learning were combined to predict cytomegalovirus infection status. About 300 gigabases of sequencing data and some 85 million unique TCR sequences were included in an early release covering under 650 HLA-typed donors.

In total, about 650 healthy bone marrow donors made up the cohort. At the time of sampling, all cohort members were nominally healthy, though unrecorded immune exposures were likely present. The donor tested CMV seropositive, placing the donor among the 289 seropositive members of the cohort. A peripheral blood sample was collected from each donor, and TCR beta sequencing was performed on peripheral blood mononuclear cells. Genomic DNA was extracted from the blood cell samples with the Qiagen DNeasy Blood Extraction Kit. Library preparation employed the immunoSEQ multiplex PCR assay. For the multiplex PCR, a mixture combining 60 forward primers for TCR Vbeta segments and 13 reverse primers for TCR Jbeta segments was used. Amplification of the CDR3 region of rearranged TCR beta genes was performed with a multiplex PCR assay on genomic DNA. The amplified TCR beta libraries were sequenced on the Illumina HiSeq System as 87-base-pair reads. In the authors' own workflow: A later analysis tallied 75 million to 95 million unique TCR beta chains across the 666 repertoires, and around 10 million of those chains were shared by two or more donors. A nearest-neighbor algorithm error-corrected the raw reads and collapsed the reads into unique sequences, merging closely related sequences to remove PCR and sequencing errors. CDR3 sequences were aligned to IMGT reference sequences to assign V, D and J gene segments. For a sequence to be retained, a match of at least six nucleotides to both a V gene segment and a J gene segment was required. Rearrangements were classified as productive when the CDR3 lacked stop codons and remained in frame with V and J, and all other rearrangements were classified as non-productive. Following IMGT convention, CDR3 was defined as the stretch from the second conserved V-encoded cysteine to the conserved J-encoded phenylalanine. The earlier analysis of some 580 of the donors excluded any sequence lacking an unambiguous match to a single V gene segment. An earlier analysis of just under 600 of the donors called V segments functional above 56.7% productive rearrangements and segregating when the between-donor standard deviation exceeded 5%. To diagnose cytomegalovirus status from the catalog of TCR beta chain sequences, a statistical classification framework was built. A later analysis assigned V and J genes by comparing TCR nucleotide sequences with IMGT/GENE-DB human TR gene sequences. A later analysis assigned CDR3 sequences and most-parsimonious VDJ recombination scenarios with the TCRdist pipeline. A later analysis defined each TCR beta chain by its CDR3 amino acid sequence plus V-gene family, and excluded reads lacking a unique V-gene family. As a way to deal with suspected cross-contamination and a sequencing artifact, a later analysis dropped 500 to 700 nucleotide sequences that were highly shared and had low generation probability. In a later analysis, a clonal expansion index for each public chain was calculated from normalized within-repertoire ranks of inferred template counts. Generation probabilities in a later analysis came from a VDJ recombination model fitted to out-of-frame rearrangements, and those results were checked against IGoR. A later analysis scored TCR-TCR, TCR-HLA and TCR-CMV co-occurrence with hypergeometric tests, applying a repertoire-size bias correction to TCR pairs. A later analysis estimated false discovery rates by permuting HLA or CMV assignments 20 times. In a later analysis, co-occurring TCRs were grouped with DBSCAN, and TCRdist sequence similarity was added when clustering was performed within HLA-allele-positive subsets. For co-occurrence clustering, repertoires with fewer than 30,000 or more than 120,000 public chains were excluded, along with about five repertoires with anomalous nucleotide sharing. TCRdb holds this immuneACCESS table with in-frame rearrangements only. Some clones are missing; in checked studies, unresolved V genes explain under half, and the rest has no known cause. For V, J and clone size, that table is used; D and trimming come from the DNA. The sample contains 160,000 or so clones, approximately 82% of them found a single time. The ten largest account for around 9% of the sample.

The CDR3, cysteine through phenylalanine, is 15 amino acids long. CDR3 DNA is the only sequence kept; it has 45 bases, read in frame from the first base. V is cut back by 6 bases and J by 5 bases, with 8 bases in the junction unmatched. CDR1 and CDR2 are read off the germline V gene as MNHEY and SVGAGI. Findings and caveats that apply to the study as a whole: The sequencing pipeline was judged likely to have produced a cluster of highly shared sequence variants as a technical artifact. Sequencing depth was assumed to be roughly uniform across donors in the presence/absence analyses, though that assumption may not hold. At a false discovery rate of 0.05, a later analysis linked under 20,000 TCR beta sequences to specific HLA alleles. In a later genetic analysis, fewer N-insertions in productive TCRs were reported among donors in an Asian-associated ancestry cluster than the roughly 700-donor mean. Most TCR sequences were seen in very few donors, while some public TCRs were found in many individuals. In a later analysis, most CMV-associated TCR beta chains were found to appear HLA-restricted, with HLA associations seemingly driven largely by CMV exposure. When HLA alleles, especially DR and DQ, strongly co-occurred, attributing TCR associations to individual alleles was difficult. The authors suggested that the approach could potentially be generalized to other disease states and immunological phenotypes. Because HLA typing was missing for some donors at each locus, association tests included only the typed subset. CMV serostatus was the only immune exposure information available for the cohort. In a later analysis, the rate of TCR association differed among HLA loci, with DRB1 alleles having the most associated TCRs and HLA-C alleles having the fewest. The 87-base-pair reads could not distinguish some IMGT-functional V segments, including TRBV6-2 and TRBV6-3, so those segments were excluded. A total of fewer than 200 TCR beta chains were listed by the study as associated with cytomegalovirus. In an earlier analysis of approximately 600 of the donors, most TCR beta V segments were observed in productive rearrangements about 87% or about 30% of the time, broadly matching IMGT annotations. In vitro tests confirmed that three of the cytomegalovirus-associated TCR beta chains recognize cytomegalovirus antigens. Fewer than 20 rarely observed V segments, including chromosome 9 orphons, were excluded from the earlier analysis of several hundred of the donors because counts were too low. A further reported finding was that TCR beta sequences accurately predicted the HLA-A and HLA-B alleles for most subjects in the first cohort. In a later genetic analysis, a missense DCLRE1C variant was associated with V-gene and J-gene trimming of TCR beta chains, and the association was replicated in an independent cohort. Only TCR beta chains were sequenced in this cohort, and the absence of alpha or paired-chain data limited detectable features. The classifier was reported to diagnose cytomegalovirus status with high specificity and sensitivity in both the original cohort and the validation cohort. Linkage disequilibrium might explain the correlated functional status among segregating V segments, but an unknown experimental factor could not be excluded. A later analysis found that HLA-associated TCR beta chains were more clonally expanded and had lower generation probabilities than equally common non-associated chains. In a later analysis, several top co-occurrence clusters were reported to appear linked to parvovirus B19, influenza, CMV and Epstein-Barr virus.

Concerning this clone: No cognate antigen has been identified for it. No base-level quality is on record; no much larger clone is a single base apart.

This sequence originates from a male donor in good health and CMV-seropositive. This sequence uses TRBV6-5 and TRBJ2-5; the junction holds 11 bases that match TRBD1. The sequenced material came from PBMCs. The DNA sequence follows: TGTGCCAGCAGACAGGACAGGGGGCCTGTGGAGACCCAGTACTTC. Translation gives CASRQDRGPVETQYF.